This is a list of T cell receptor beta chains from one sample in a study of blood T cell repertoires in COVID-19. Using immunoSEQ multiplex PCR, the repertoire was profiled, and TCRdb retains in-frame clones only, with some absent. The sample contains about 89,000 clones, about three quarters of which appear only once. The specimen sequenced was peripheral blood. Receptors were obtained from a woman aged 80 or older with acute or convalescent COVID-19. The CDR3 runs from the conserved cysteine through the conserved F or W. D genes are given only for firm matches. Clone size is stated in some rows and not others, as once, few, many or a class when expanded.

-	TRBV29-1	TRBJ2-5	-	TGCAGGGCCCAGGGGCAGCAAGAGACCCAGTACTTC	CRAQGQQETQYF
TRBD1	TRBV4-3	TRBJ2-7	-	TGCGCCAGCAGCCAAACGACAGGGGGCCCCTACGAGCAGTACTTC	CASSQTTGGPYEQYF
-	TRBV30	TRBJ2-7	-	TGTGCCTGGAGTGCGTTCGCCTACGAGCAGTACTTC	CAWSAFAYEQYF
-	TRBV10-3	TRBJ1-1	-	TGTGCCATCATGTACGGGTTGAACACTGAAGCCTTCTTT	CAIMYGLNTEAFF
-	TRBV6-6	TRBJ1-5	-	TGTGCCAGCACCCTCGACGGGAATAGCAATCAGCCCCAGCATTTT	CASTLDGNSNQPQHF
TRBD1	TRBV6-1	TRBJ2-5	-	TGTGCCAGCAGTGAAGCCTTGGGACAGGGCCAAGAGACCCAGTACTTC	CASSEALGQGQETQYF
TRBD2	TRBV4-1	TRBJ2-1	few	TGCGCCAGCAGCCAAGGACTAGCGGCGGCCAATGAGCAGTTCTTC	CASSQGLAAANEQFF
TRBD1	TRBV12-3/TRBV12-4	TRBJ1-1	few	TGTGCCAGCAGTTTGACAGGGTACACTGAAGCTTTCTTT	CASSLTGYTEAFF
TRBD2	TRBV28	TRBJ2-3	-	TGTGCCAGCAGTTTATCGACTAGCGGGGACACAGATACGCAGTATTTT	CASSLSTSGDTDTQYF
TRBD1	TRBV5-1	TRBJ1-1	once	TGCGCCAGCAGCCCCTCCACCACAGGGGGCGAATATGCTGAAGCTTTCTTT	CASSPSTTGGEYAEAFF
-	TRBV3-1/TRBV3-2	TRBJ1-1	-	TGTGCCAGCAGCTTAGGGGAGGGCACTGAAGCTTTCTTT	CASSLGEGTEAFF
TRBD1	TRBV5-1	TRBJ2-5	-	TGCGCCAGCAGCTCAGGACAGGGGAAGGGGGAGACCCAGTACTTC	CASSSGQGKGETQYF
TRBD1	TRBV6-6	TRBJ1-1	few	TGTGCCAGCAGTTGGACAGGGGGCGACGCTGAAGCTTTCTTT	CASSWTGGDAEAFF
-	TRBV5-1	TRBJ1-6	-	TGCGCCAGCAGTTTTGGGGACAATAATTCACCCCTCCACTTT	CASSFGDNNSPLHF
-	TRBV19	TRBJ1-4	-	TGTGCCAGTAGTAAACTTGACACTGGTGAAAAACTGTTTTTT	CASSKLDTGEKLFF
TRBD1	TRBV30	TRBJ1-5	-	TGTGCCTGGAGTGGGGACAGGGGGGTTGTTCAGCCCCAGCATTTT	CAWSGDRGVVQPQHF
-	TRBV7-8	TRBJ2-1	-	TGTGCCAGCAGCTTAGCGGGCGGGGTAGCCTACAATGAGCAGTTCTTC	CASSLAGGVAYNEQFF
-	TRBV5-4	TRBJ1-2	-	TGTGCCAGCAGCTCGCCTGGACAGTTCTATGGCTACACCTTC	CASSSPGQFYGYTF
-	TRBV7-2	TRBJ2-1	-	TGTGCCAGCAGCTTGCTTCGGTACAATGAGCAGTTCTTC	CASSLLRYNEQFF
-	TRBV19	TRBJ1-1	-	TGTGCCAGTACGCGGGGTCTGAACACTGAAGCTTTCTTT	CASTRGLNTEAFF
-	TRBV2	TRBJ1-1	-	TGTGCCAGCTCCGGGGAGGGTGAAGCTTTCTTT	CASSGEGEAFF
-	TRBV4-2	TRBJ1-6	-	TGTGCCAGCAGCCAAGAGTCCCAGGGTCCATTCAATAATTCACCCCTCCACTTT	CASSQESQGPFNNSPLHF
TRBD2	TRBV28	TRBJ2-5	-	TGTGCCAGCAGTGAACCGGGACTACCTGGGGAGACCCAGTACTTC	CASSEPGLPGETQYF
-	TRBV18	TRBJ2-5	-	TGTGCCAGCTCACCCATAAGAGCAGGTCAGGGCGAGACCCAGTACTTC	CASSPIRAGQGETQYF
TRBD2	TRBV3-1/TRBV3-2	TRBJ2-2	-	TGTGCCAGTATGTCGACTACGGGGGGCACCGGGGAGCTGTTTTTT	CASMSTTGGTGELFF
TRBD2	TRBV15	TRBJ2-3	-	TGTGCCACCAGCAGCACTAGCGGGGCGACAGATACGCAGTATTTT	CATSSTSGATDTQYF
-	TRBV5-6	TRBJ2-7	once	TGTGCCAGCAGCTTCTCCGTCTACGAGCAGTACTTC	CASSFSVYEQYF
-	TRBV6-5	TRBJ1-1	few	TGTGCCAGCGAGCGCGGGGAAGGCATGAACACTGAAGCTTTCTTT	CASERGEGMNTEAFF
-	TRBV7-2	TRBJ2-7	-	TGTGCCAGCAGCTTTCAGGTTTCCTACGAGCAGTACTTC	CASSFQVSYEQYF
TRBD1	TRBV7-9	TRBJ2-1	medium-sized	TGTGCCAGCAGCCTCCGGGACAGGGCCTTGAGCTCCTACAATGAGCAGTTCTTC	CASSLRDRALSSYNEQFF
-	TRBV18	TRBJ1-1	few	TGTGCCAGCTCACCAGTTACAGAGAACACTGAAGCTTTCTTT	CASSPVTENTEAFF
-	TRBV5-1	TRBJ2-2	-	TGCGCCAGCAGCTTGGCCGGGGTAGCCACCGGGGAGCTGTTTTTT	CASSLAGVATGELFF
-	TRBV3-1/TRBV3-2	TRBJ1-1	-	TGTGCCAGCACCGTCCATGGGGCCACTGAAGCTTTCTTT	CASTVHGATEAFF
TRBD2	TRBV13	TRBJ2-7	few	TGTGCCAGCAGCGGGGGACTAGCGGGGGCTTCCTACGAGCAGTACTTC	CASSGGLAGASYEQYF